Below are 30 T cell receptor beta chains sequenced from a single sample in a study of T cell changes during pregnancy in multiple sclerosis. TCRdb's copy holds only in-frame clones and misses some; the assay was immunoSEQ multiplex PCR. The profile covers roughly 22,000 clones, with approximately 90% appearing a single time and approximately 0.57% taken by the ten largest. This material consisted of CD4+ T cells from peripheral blood mononuclear cells, taken after pregnancy. These receptors all stem from a female donor in good health, enrolled as a control in a pregnancy study.

V and J are TRBV5-8 and TRBJ2-3; possible D gene TRBD1, 6 bases. V was shortened by 1 base and J by 6 bases, with 15 bases between the two germline ends. The CDR3 runs to 15 residues. Germline-derived CDR1 and CDR2 are SGHTS and YDEGEE. CDR3 region: CASSLRGQQGDTQYF. As DNA, the CDR3 is TGTGCCAGCAGCTTGCGAGGCCAGCAGGGGGATACGCAGTATTTT.

The V call is TRBV6-5, the J call TRBJ1-4; TRBD1 aligns across 10 bases. V gave up 2 bases and J gave up 7 bases; unmatched junction bases: 4. The CDR3 runs to 15 residues. The germline gives CDR1 MNHEY, CDR2 SVGAGI. The CDR3 loop is CASSYSRTGGEKLFF. As DNA, the CDR3 is TGTGCCAGCAGTTACAGCAGGACAGGGGGTGAAAAACTGTTTTTT.

The chain employs TRBV18 and TRBJ2-7; D gene uncertain. V shed 6 bases and J shed 4 bases, with 10 bases lying between them. CDR1 KGHSH and CDR2 LQKENI come from the germline V gene. This CDR3 comprises 12 residues. This CDR3 reads CASSPVEYEQYF. CDR3 DNA sequence: TGTGCCAGCTCCCCTGTGGAGTACGAGCAGTACTTC. The whole variable domain, filled in from reference TRBV18 and TRBJ2-7, reads NAGVMQNPRHLVRRRGQEARLRCSPMKGHSHVYWYRQLPEEGLKFMVYLQKENIIDESGMPKERFSAEFPKEGPSILRIQQVVRGDSAAYFCASSPVEYEQYFGPGTRLTVT.

This chain uses TRBV11-2 with TRBJ2-1; D not resolved. Germline V gene data show CDR1 as SGHAT and CDR2 as FQNNGV. This CDR3 has 13 amino acids. With 5 bases removed from V and 10 bases from J, the gap between germline ends came to 15 bases. The DNA of the CDR3 is TGTGCCAGCAGCACGGAAGGCGGCTCCGAGCAGTTCTTC. Translating it yields CASSTEGGSEQFF.

This sequence joins TRBV6-1 and TRBJ1-2; TRBD1 is a possible D gene (6 bases). V lost 4 bases and J lost 6, with 12 bases in between. Germline loops: CDR1 MNHNS, CDR2 SASEGT. The CDR3 runs to 13 residues. Here the CDR3 DNA reads TGTGCCAGCAGTGTGGCCAGGGACAATGGCTACACCTTC. Encoded protein: CASSVARDNGYTF.

The chain links TRBV7-2 to TRBJ2-3; the match to TRBD2 covers 7 bases. This CDR3 spans 15 amino acids. V shed 0 bases, J shed 3 bases, and the junction held 3 bases outside the gene matches. From germline, CDR1 is SGHTA and CDR2 FQGNSA. The CDR3 region is CASSLAAGDTDTQYF. CDR3 nucleotide sequence: TGTGCCAGCAGCTTAGCGGCGGGAGATACAGATACGCAGTATTTT.

The rearrangement links TRBV7-2 to TRBJ2-3; tentative D call: TRBD1 (6 bases). Germline V gene lookup returns CDR1 SGHTA and CDR2 FQGNSA. Trimming left V 4 bases short and J 0 bases short, with 14 bases between. CDR3 length equals 16 residues. CDR3 protein: CASSSQGRSSTDTQYF. Here the CDR3 DNA reads TGTGCCAGCAGCTCCCAGGGGCGGTCTAGCACAGATACGCAGTATTTT.

The J gene is TRBJ2-5, the V gene TRBV10-2; weak D call: TRBD1 (6 bases). The germline V gene encodes CDR1 WSHSY and CDR2 SAAADI. V was clipped by 7 bases and J by 4 bases, with 16 bases between them. This CDR3 spans 14 amino acids. CDR3 sequence: CASTRDTWGETQYF. CDR3 nucleotides: TGCGCCAGCACCCGGGACACGTGGGGAGAGACCCAGTACTTC.

The chain couples TRBV7-9 to TRBJ2-3; 9 bases map to TRBD2. V trimming: 2 bases; J trimming: 3 bases; junction bases outside the gene matches: 3. Germline V gene data show CDR1 as SEHNR and CDR2 as FQNEAQ (reference sequence). The CDR3 consists of 15 residues. CDR3 loop: CASSLLGLATDTQYF. DNA for the CDR3: TGTGCCAGCAGCTTATTGGGACTAGCTACAGATACGCAGTATTTT.

Only one count was recorded for this clone. The genes are TRBV4-1 and TRBJ1-1, with a tentative D call TRBD1 (5 bases). Trimming stripped 1 base from V and 7 bases from J, with 19 bases between. The germline CDR1 and CDR2 sequences are MGHRA and YSYEKL. The CDR3 is 16 amino acids. The CDR3 DNA reads TGCGCCAGCAGCCAAGCCCAGGGCCCATCGGGTGGTGAAGCTTTCTTT. Translation: CASSQAQGPSGGEAFF.

The chain recombines TRBV28 with TRBJ2-2; 8 bases map to TRBD2. CDR1 and CDR2 from the germline V gene are MDHEN and SYDVKM. The CDR3 covers 15 residues. V lost 9 bases, J lost 3 bases, and 9 bases stayed unmatched. The CDR3 loop is CASTSGSGDTGELFF. CDR3 nucleotide sequence: TGTGCCAGTACAAGCGGGAGTGGGGACACCGGGGAGCTGTTTTTT.

This chain links TRBV6-6 with TRBJ1-1, with D possibly TRBD1 on 6 matching bases. V dropped 7 bases and J dropped 4 bases, with 19 bases sitting between them. The CDR3 consists of 15 residues. CDR1 is MNHNY and CDR2 is SVGAGI in the germline V gene (reference sequence). The CDR3 DNA reads as TGTGCCAGCACCCCTAGGGGGGGTGGGGGCACTGAAGCTTTCTTT. This translates into CASTPRGGGGTEAFF.

V is TRBV7-3 and J is TRBJ1-1; D gene unclear. The CDR3 loop spans 14 amino acids. The germline V gene has CDR1 SGHTA and CDR2 FQGTGA. Deletions cut 1 base from V and 3 bases from J, with 9 bases between. The CDR3 here is CASSLIASDTEAFF. CDR3 sequence (DNA): TGTGCCAGCAGCTTAATAGCTTCTGACACTGAAGCTTTCTTT. Variable domain in full (rest from reference TRBV7-3 and TRBJ1-1): GAGVSQTPSNKVTEKGKYVELRCDPISGHTALYWYRQSLGQGPEFLIYFQGTGAADDSGLPNDRFFAVRPEGSVSTLKIQRTERGDSAVYLCASSLIASDTEAFFGQGTRLTVV.

The genes are TRBV6-1 and TRBJ1-6; no clear D. The CDR3 runs 14 residues. Germline V gene lookup returns CDR1 MNHNS and CDR2 SASEGT. V lost 10 bases to trimming and J lost 1 base, with 11 bases between them. The DNA for the CDR3 is TGTGCCATTGGTAGGAGTTCCTATAATTCACCCCTCCACTTT. Residues: CAIGRSSYNSPLHF.

V usage is TRBV7-2 and J usage is TRBJ2-1, with D possibly TRBD2 on 6 matching bases. The CDR3 sequence is 13 residues long. Trimming left V 1 base short and J 16 bases short, with 17 bases between. CDR1 is SGHTA, CDR2 FQGNSA, per germline. The CDR3 bases are TGTGCCAGCAGCTTAGTTTCCGGGAGAAGTGGTTTCTTC. As protein: CASSLVSGRSGFF. Full variable domain (remainder filled in from reference TRBV7-2 and TRBJ2-1): GAGVSQSPSNKVTEKGKDVELRCDPISGHTALYWYRQSLGQGLEFLIYFQGNSAPDKSGLPSDRFSAERTGGSVSTLTIQRTQQEDSAVYLCASSLVSGRSGFFGPGTRLTVL.

The chain is built from TRBV5-4 and TRBJ2-1; no reliable D call. CDR1 and CDR2 from the germline V gene are SGHNT and YYREEE (reference sequence). CDR3 length: 14 residues. The V gene lost 4 bases and the J gene lost 5 bases, with 13 bases spanning the gap. This CDR3 reads CASSPSTFNNEQFF. The CDR3 DNA reads as TGTGCCAGCAGCCCTTCGACATTTAACAATGAGCAGTTCTTC.

In DNA, the CDR3 is TGTGCCAGCAGTTTCGTAGCGGGAGGACTCTACGAGCAGTACTTC. It codes for CASSFVAGGLYEQYF. V and J are TRBV28 and TRBJ2-7, with 10 bases identical to TRBD2. Germline V gene sequence: CDR1 MDHEN, CDR2 SYDVKM. The length of the CDR3 is 15 residues. V was clipped by 3 bases and J by 3 bases; unmatched bases: 5. Together with reference TRBV28 and TRBJ2-7, the CDR3 gives the full variable domain: DVKVTQSSRYLVKRTGEKVFLECVQDMDHENMFWYRQDPGLGLRLIYFSYDVKMKEKGDIPEGYSVSREKKERFSLILESASTNQTSMYLCASSFVAGGLYEQYFGPGTRLTVT.

The rearrangement links TRBV16 to TRBJ1-2; D uncertain. V shed 4 bases and J shed 11 bases, with 20 bases lying between them. The CDR3 contains 14 residues. Germline lookup yields CDR1 KGHSY and CDR2 FQNENV. The CDR3 protein is CASSPAERGGGYTF. CDR3 DNA sequence: TGTGCCAGCAGCCCCGCCGAAAGAGGTGGTGGATACACCTTC.

This chain links TRBV6-5 with TRBJ2-7; 11 positions agree with TRBD2. With 7 bases clipped from V and 2 bases from J, the junction kept 4 bases outside the gene matches. Germline V gene data show CDR1 as MNHEY and CDR2 as SVGAGI. CDR3 length equals 14 residues. CDR3 amino acids: CASTPTSGTYEQYF. The CDR3 DNA reads TGTGCCAGCACTCCGACTAGCGGGACCTACGAGCAGTACTTC.

The chain joins TRBV2 to TRBJ2-7, with 12 bases matching TRBD1. The CDR3 has 14 residues. Trimming took 8 bases from V and 7 from J; bases not matched to a gene: 9. CDR1 is SNHLY and CDR2 is FYNNEI in the germline V gene. The DNA of the CDR3 is TGTGCCAGCCACGTGGGACAGGGGGCGAGGGAGCAGTACTTC. Residues: CASHVGQGAREQYF.

The rearrangement uses TRBV28 and TRBJ1-1; maybe TRBD1 (6 bases). The CDR3 sequence is 13 residues long. V was cut by 7 bases and J by 5 bases, with 14 bases left in between. From germline, CDR1 is MDHEN and CDR2 SYDVKM. The CDR3 DNA reads TGTGCCAGCACCACAGGGTATGCGACTGAAGCTTTCTTT. Protein sequence: CASTTGYATEAFF. The whole variable domain, filled in from reference TRBV28 and TRBJ1-1, reads DVKVTQSSRYLVKRTGEKVFLECVQDMDHENMFWYRQDPGLGLRLIYFSYDVKMKEKGDIPEGYSVSREKKERFSLILESASTNQTSMYLCASTTGYATEAFFGQGTRLTVV.

This sequence joins TRBV10-3 and TRBJ2-1; 7 bases line up with TRBD2. The V and J ends lost 3 bases and 7 bases, in that order; junction bases with no gene match: 3. Germline CDR1 ENHRY, CDR2 SYGVKD. The CDR3 sequence is 13 residues long. The DNA for the CDR3 is TGTGCCATCAGTGAAGCGGGAAAGAATGAGCAGTTCTTC. Encoded protein: CAISEAGKNEQFF.

This chain connects TRBV19 to TRBJ2-3; 12 bases are a match to TRBD2. The germline gives CDR1 LNHDA, CDR2 SQIVND (reference sequence). The CDR3 is made up of 15 amino acids. V lost 5 bases to trimming and J lost 7 bases; unmatched junction nucleotides: 7. As DNA, the CDR3 is TGTGCCAGTAGTGCGACTAGCGGGAGTGGTTATACGCAGTATTTT. Translation gives CASSATSGSGYTQYF.

The J gene is TRBJ2-5, the V gene TRBV5-1, with 10 bases aligning to TRBD2. The germline V gene has CDR1 SGHRS and CDR2 YFSETQ. CDR3 size: 14 residues. Unmatched junction bases numbered 5, after V lost 6 bases and J lost 3 bases. In DNA form, the CDR3 reads TGCGCCAGCACAGGGCTAGCGGGAGAAGAGACCCAGTACTTC. Amino acids: CASTGLAGEETQYF. The entire variable domain, with the rest obtained from reference TRBV5-1 and TRBJ2-5, is as follows: KAGVTQTPRYLIKTRGQQVTLSCSPISGHRSVSWYQQTPGQGLQFLFEYFSETQRNKGNFPGRFSGRQFSNSRSEMNVSTLELGDSALYLCASTGLAGEETQYFGPGTRLLVL.

The chain joins TRBV5-1 to TRBJ2-1, with a tentative D call TRBD2 (5 bases). Germline V lookup: CDR1 SGHRS, CDR2 YFSETQ. V lost 0 bases, J lost 0 bases, and 16 bases lay in between. The CDR3 sequence is 18 residues long. As DNA, the CDR3 is TGCGCCAGCAGCTTGGGCCTAGCCGAATACAGCTCCTACAATGAGCAGTTCTTC. Its protein product is CASSLGLAEYSSYNEQFF.

The chain combines TRBV28 with TRBJ2-2, with D uncertain. V was clipped by 1 base and J by 6 bases, with 6 bases between them. Per germline, CDR1 MDHEN and CDR2 SYDVKM. CDR3 length equals 13 residues. The CDR3 DNA reads TGTGCCAGCAGTTTATTAAGCCCCGGGGAGCTGTTTTTT. This gives the protein CASSLLSPGELFF. Full variable domain (remainder filled in from reference TRBV28 and TRBJ2-2): DVKVTQSSRYLVKRTGEKVFLECVQDMDHENMFWYRQDPGLGLRLIYFSYDVKMKEKGDIPEGYSVSREKKERFSLILESASTNQTSMYLCASSLLSPGELFFGEGSRLTVL.

The chain employs TRBV30 and TRBJ1-6, with unresolved D. Per germline, CDR1 GTSNPN and CDR2 SVGIG (reference sequence). This CDR3 region has 14 residues. V lost 0 bases, J lost 7 bases, and 10 bases lay in between. The CDR3 region is CAWSVPSQNSPLHF. The CDR3 bases are TGTGCCTGGAGTGTACCCAGTCAGAATTCACCCCTCCACTTT.

This chain connects TRBV2 to TRBJ2-1; maybe TRBD2 (6 bases). The CDR3 is 12 amino acids. Germline V gives CDR1 SNHLY, CDR2 FYNNEI. V shed 6 bases and J shed 9 bases, with 12 bases lying between them. The CDR3 region is CASSYLAFEQFF. CDR3 nucleotides: TGTGCCAGCAGCTATCTAGCGTTTGAGCAGTTCTTC. Looking up the rest from reference TRBV2 and TRBJ2-1 gives the full variable domain: EPEVTQTPSHQVTQMGQEVILRCVPISNHLYFYWYRQILGQKVEFLVSFYNNEISEKSEIFDDQFSVERPDGSNFTLKIRSTKLEDSAMYFCASSYLAFEQFFGPGTRLTVL.

The chain's CDR3 is CAWSMGLGYEQYF. The CDR3 DNA is TGTGCCTGGAGTATGGGGCTAGGGTACGAGCAGTACTTC. The chain is built from TRBV30 and TRBJ2-7, with D possibly being TRBD1 (5 bases). V lost 2 bases, J lost 4 bases, and 12 bases lay in between. This CDR3 is built from 13 residues. Germline values: CDR1 GTSNPN, CDR2 SVGIG (reference sequence).

The V and J genes are TRBV7-2 and TRBJ1-1; 7 nucleotides line up with TRBD1. Germline V gene lookup returns CDR1 SGHTA and CDR2 FQGNSA. This CDR3 is built from 15 residues. Germline trimming cut 1 base from V and 7 bases from J; bases unmatched to any gene: 9. The CDR3 DNA is TGTGCCAGCAGCTTAGTTCCGACAGGGATCAGTGAAGCTTTCTTT. Amino acids: CASSLVPTGISEAFF.